Presented here are 16 T cell receptor beta chains from one specimen sequenced in a study of cytomegalovirus exposure and HLA in healthy donors. Researchers ran the PCR with 60 Vbeta and 13 Jbeta primers. TCRdb keeps only in-frame clones here, not all; method: immunoSEQ multiplex PCR. The sample lists about 130,000 clones, 80% to 85% occurring once. Sequencing input: PBMCs. These receptors all come from a woman between 45 and 65 years old in good health and CMV-seropositive.

The chain combines TRBV5-1 with TRBJ2-5; D not certain. This CDR3 region has 13 residues. Deletions cut 1 base from V and 2 bases from J, with 6 bases between. Germline V gives CDR1 SGHRS, CDR2 YFSETQ. The CDR3 bases are TGCGCCAGCAGCTTGCAACAGCAAGAGACCCAGTACTTC. Amino acid sequence: CASSLQQQETQYF.

The rearrangement joins TRBV5-1 to TRBJ2-7, with D uncertain. In germline, CDR1 is SGHRS, CDR2 YFSETQ. CDR3 length: 13 residues. Trimming removed 4 bases at V and 3 bases at J, with 11 bases between. The CDR3 reads CASSGYGGYEQYF. In nucleotides, the CDR3 is TGCGCCAGCAGCGGCTACGGCGGCTACGAGCAGTACTTC.

In the case of this clone: Other DNA variants within this sample encode the same CDR3. The genes are TRBV7-9 and TRBJ2-3; 10 nucleotides agree with TRBD2. With 0 bases clipped from V and 3 bases from J, the junction kept 3 bases outside the gene matches. CDR3 length: 16 amino acids. Looked up from germline, CDR1 is SEHNR and CDR2 is FQNEAQ (reference sequence). The CDR3 here is CASSLAAGGRTDTQYF. DNA of the CDR3: TGTGCCAGCAGCTTAGCAGCGGGGGGGCGTACAGATACGCAGTATTTT.

The rearrangement uses TRBV5-1 and TRBJ2-7; a weak D match, TRBD2 (6 bases). Trimming shortened V by 4 bases and J by 0 bases, and 23 bases separated the two germline ends. Germline CDR1 reads SGHRS; CDR2 reads YFSETQ. The CDR3 is 18 residues long. CDR3 sequence: CASSLGGIYGLYSYEQYF. Here the CDR3 DNA reads TGCGCCAGCAGCCTCGGCGGGATTTATGGCCTCTACTCCTACGAGCAGTACTTC.

In DNA form, the CDR3 reads TGTGCCAGTAGTATAGACCTTCGCTACGAGCAGTACTTC. Translated, it gives CASSIDLRYEQYF. The chain couples TRBV19 to TRBJ2-7; D remains unclear. Germline V gene lookup returns CDR1 LNHDA and CDR2 SQIVND (reference sequence). The ends were cut back, 0 bases at V and 3 bases at J, with 6 bases in the middle. The CDR3 is 13 amino acids.

The V call is TRBV10-3, the J call TRBJ1-3, with 8 positions matching TRBD1. Germline CDR1 and CDR2: ENHRY and SYGVKD. The CDR3 runs to 14 residues. The junction had 3 bases not matched to a gene; V was cut back by 8 bases and J by 0 bases. CDR3 sequence (DNA): TGTGCCATCGGGACAGGATACTCTGGAAACACCATATATTTT. As protein: CAIGTGYSGNTIYF.

About this clone: At the DNA level, this CDR3 is encoded by other sequences in the same sample as well. The rearrangement uses TRBV7-3 and TRBJ2-1, with 11 bases matching TRBD2. The CDR3 consists of 15 residues. V lost 5 bases to trimming and J lost 4 bases; unmatched junction nucleotides: 4. Germline V gives CDR1 SGHTA, CDR2 FQGTGA. CDR3: CASSLGLAGYNEQFF. As DNA, the CDR3 is TGTGCCAGCAGCCTAGGACTAGCGGGTTACAATGAGCAGTTCTTC.

This rearrangement joins TRBV28 to TRBJ2-3; 13 nucleotides match TRBD2. The CDR3 has 15 amino acids. The germline V gene encodes CDR1 MDHEN and CDR2 SYDVKM. J gave up 5 bases and V 8 bases, and 7 bases lay outside the gene matches. The CDR3 sequence is CASGWGLAGQDTQYF. Written as DNA, the CDR3 is TGTGCCAGCGGATGGGGACTAGCGGGACAAGATACGCAGTATTTT. Full variable domain (outside the CDR3, taken from reference TRBV28 and TRBJ2-3): DVKVTQSSRYLVKRTGEKVFLECVQDMDHENMFWYRQDPGLGLRLIYFSYDVKMKEKGDIPEGYSVSREKKERFSLILESASTNQTSMYLCASGWGLAGQDTQYFGPGTRLTVL.

V and J are TRBV6-4 and TRBJ2-7, with D possibly TRBD1 on 7 matching bases. In germline, CDR1 is MRHNA, CDR2 SNTAGT. The CDR3 consists of 14 residues. V was shortened by 3 bases and J by 2 bases, with 11 bases between the two germline ends. CDR3 nucleotide sequence: TGTGCCAGCAGTGAATTCAGGGGGGCCTACGAGCAGTACTTC. Translating it yields CASSEFRGAYEQYF.

The chain recombines TRBV7-6 with TRBJ2-7; TRBD2 matches 11 bases. The CDR3 extends over 18 amino acids. V shed 1 base, J shed 0 bases, and the junction held 8 bases outside the gene matches. In germline, CDR1 is SGHVS, CDR2 FNYEAQ. The CDR3 region is CASSLELAGATLSYEQYF. The CDR3, as DNA: TGTGCCAGCAGCTTAGAACTAGCGGGAGCAACCCTCTCCTACGAGCAGTACTTC.

The chain employs TRBV27 and TRBJ2-1, with no clear D. Deletions cut 6 bases from V and 2 bases from J, with 17 bases between. Germline CDR1 reads MNHEY; CDR2 reads SMNVEV (reference sequence). CDR3 length: 16 amino acids. CDR3 sequence: CASRPYTESPYNEQFF. As DNA, the CDR3 is TGTGCCAGCAGACCTTACACGGAGTCCCCCTACAATGAGCAGTTCTTC.

This chain connects TRBV29-1 to TRBJ1-1; 10 positions agree with TRBD1. Losses at the gene ends were 2 bases for V and 3 bases for J; bases not matched to a gene: 12. Germline V CDR1 and CDR2: SQVTM, ANQGSEA. CDR3 size: 17 residues. The CDR3 nucleotides read TGCAGCGTTGAACCGACAGGGGGCTATACAGGATACACTGAAGCTTTCTTT. This gives the protein CSVEPTGGYTGYTEAFF.

This chain joins TRBV6-5 and TRBJ2-1; unclear D gene. Germline assignment: CDR1 MNHEY and CDR2 SVGAGI. The germline V and J ends were trimmed by 6 bases and 5 bases, with 14 bases remaining between them. This CDR3 is built from 14 residues. The CDR3 spells CASRSLSSHNEQFF. In DNA form, the CDR3 reads TGTGCCAGCAGAAGTCTTAGCTCTCACAATGAGCAGTTCTTC.

The gene calls are TRBV5-5 and TRBJ1-2; D unresolved. Germline V lookup: CDR1 SGHKS, CDR2 YYEKEE (reference sequence). Trimming stripped 1 base from V and 8 bases from J, with 21 bases between. The CDR3 has 16 residues. The CDR3 DNA sequence: TGTGCCAGCAGCTTGCGGTCGCGCACGCAGGAGGAAGGCTACACCTTC. This gives the protein CASSLRSRTQEEGYTF.

The chain has TRBV12-2 and TRBJ2-1; the table's D call, TRBD2, was not checked against the DNA. TRBV12-2 is a pseudogene. This CDR3 region has 15 residues. As DNA, the CDR3 is TGTGCAAGTCGCTCGGGACTAGAGGCCGACAATGAGCAGTTCTTC. Its translation: CASRSGLEADNEQFF.

V usage is TRBV19 and J usage is TRBJ1-1, with TRBD1 matching over 9 bases. The CDR3 extends over 15 amino acids. Germline CDR1 and CDR2: LNHDA and SQIVND (reference sequence). V was pared by 5 bases and J by 5 bases, with 9 bases of the junction left unmatched. This CDR3 is CASSADRGSSTEAFF. The CDR3 bases are TGTGCCAGTAGTGCCGACAGGGGGAGTAGTACTGAAGCTTTCTTT.